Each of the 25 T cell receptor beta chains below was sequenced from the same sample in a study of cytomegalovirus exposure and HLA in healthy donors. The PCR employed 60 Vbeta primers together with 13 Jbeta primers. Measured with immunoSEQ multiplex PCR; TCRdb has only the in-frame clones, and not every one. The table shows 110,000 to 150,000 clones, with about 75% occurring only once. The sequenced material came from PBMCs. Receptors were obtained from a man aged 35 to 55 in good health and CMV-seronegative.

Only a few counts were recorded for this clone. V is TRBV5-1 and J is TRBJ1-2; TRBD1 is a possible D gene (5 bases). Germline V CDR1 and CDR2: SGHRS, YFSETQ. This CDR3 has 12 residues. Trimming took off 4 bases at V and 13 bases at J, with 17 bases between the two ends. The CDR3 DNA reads TGCGCCAGCAGCCAAGAAACAGGATTGGCCACCTTC. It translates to CASSQETGLATF.

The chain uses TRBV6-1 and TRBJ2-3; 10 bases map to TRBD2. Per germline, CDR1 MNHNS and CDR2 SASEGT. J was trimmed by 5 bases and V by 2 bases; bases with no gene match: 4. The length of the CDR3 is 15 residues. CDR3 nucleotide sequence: TGTGCCAGCAGTGAAAGCGGGGGGGCCTTAGATACGCAGTATTTT. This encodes CASSESGGALDTQYF.

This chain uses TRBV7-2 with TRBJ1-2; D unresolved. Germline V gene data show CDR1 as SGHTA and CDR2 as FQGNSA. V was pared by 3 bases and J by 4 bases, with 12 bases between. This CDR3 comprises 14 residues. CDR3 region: CASSLDGETYGYTF. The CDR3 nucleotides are TGTGCCAGCAGCTTGGACGGGGAGACCTATGGCTACACCTTC.

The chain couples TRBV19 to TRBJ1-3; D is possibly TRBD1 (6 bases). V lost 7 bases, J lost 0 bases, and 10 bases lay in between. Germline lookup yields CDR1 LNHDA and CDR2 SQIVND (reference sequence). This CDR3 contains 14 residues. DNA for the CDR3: TGTGCCAGTACCAGGGGTGACTCTGGAAACACCATATATTTT. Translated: CASTRGDSGNTIYF.

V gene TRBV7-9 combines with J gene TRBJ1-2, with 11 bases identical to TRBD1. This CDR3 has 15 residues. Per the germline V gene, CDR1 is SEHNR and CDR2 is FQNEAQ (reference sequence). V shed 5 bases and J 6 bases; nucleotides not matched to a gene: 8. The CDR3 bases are TGTGCCAGCAGCCCCGCCGGGACAGGGGGAAATGGCTACACCTTC. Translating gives CASSPAGTGGNGYTF. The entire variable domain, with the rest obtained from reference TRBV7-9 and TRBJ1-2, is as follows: DTGVSQNPRHKITKRGQNVTFRCDPISEHNRLYWYRQTLGQGPEFLTYFQNEAQLEKSRLLSDRFSAERPKGSFSTLEIQRTEQGDSAMYLCASSPAGTGGNGYTFGSGTRLTVV.

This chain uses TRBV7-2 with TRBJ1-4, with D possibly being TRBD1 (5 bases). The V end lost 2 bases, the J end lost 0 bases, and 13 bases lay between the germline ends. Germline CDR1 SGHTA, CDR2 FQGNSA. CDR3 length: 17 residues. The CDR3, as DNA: TGTGCCAGCAGCTTAAGAAGGGGCGGTGCAACTAATGAAAAACTGTTTTTT. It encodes CASSLRRGGATNEKLFF.

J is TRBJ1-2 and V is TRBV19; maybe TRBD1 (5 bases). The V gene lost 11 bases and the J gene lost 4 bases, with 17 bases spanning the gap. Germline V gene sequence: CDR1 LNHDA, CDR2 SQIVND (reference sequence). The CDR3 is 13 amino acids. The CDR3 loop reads CASSQGRVYGYTF. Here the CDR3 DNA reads TGTGCCTCGAGCCAGGGCCGAGTCTATGGCTACACCTTC.

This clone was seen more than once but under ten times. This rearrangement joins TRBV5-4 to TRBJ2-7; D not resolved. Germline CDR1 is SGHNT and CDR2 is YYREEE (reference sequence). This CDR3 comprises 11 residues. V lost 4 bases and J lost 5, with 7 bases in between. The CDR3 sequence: CASSRSNEQYF. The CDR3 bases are TGTGCCAGCAGCCGGTCTAACGAGCAGTACTTC.

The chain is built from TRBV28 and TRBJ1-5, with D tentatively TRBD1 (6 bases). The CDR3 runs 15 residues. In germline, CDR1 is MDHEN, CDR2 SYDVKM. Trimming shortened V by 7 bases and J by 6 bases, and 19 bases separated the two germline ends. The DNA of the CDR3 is TGTGCCAGCATTCACAACGACAGGATTTTTCAGCCCCAGCATTTT. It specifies CASIHNDRIFQPQHF. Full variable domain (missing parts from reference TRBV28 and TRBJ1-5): DVKVTQSSRYLVKRTGEKVFLECVQDMDHENMFWYRQDPGLGLRLIYFSYDVKMKEKGDIPEGYSVSREKKERFSLILESASTNQTSMYLCASIHNDRIFQPQHFGDGTRLSIL.

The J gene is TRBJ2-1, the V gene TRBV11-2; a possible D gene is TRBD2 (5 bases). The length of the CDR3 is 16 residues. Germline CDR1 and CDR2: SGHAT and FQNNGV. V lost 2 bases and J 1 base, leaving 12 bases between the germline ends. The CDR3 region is CASSLWARTSYNEQFF. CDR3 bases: TGTGCCAGCAGCTTATGGGCTAGGACTTCCTACAATGAGCAGTTCTTC.

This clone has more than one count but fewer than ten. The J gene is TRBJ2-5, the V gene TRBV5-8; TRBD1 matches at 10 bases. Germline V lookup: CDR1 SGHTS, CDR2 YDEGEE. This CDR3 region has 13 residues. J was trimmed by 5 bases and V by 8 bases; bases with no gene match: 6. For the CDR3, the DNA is TGTGCCAGTGACAGGGGGCAGTGGGAGACCCAGTACTTC. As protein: CASDRGQWETQYF.

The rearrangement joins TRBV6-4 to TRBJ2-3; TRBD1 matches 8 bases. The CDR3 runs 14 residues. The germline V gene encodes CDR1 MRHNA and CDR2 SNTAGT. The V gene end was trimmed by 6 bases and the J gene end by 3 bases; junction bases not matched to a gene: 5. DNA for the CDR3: TGTGCCAGCAGCTCGGACAGGGCAACAGATACGCAGTATTTT. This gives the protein CASSSDRATDTQYF.

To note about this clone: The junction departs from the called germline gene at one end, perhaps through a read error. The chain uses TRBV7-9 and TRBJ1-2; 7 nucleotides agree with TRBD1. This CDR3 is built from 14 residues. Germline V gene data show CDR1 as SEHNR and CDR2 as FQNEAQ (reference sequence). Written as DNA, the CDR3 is TGTTCCAGCAGCCACTGGGACAGAAACTATGGCTACACCTTC. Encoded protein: CSSSHWDRNYGYTF.

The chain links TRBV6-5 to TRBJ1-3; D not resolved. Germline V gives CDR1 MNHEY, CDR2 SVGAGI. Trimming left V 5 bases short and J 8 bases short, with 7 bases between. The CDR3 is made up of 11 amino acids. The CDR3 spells CASSSRYTIYF. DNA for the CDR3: TGTGCCAGCAGTAGTAGATACACCATATATTTT.

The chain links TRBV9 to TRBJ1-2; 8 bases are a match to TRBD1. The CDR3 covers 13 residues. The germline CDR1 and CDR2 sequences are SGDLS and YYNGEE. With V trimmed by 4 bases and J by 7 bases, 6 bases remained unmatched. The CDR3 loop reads CASSPDRVGGYTF. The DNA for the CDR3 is TGTGCCAGCAGCCCGGACAGGGTGGGTGGCTACACCTTC.

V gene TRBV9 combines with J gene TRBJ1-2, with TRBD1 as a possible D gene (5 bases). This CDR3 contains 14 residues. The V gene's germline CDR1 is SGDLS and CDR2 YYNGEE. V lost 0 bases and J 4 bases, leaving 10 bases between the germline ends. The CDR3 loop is CASSVGGGTYGYTF. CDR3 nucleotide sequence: TGTGCCAGCAGCGTAGGGGGAGGGACCTATGGCTACACCTTC.

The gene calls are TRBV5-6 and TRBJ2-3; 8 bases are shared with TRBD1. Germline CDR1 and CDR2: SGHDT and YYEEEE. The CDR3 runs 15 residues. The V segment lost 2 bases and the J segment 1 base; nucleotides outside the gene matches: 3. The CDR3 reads CASSFPGQGTDTQYF. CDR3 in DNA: TGTGCCAGCAGCTTCCCGGGACAGGGCACAGATACGCAGTATTTT.

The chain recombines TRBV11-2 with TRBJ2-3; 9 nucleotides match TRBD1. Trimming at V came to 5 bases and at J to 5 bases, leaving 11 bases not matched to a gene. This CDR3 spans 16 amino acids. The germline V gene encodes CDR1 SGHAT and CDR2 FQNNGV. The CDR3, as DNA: TGTGCCAGCAGCCCTCCAGGACAGGGGTCGGTAGATACGCAGTATTTT. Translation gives CASSPPGQGSVDTQYF.

CDR3 bases: TGTGCCAGCAGTCCAGGTTGGGAGGCGAACTATGGCTACACCTTC. Residues: CASSPGWEANYGYTF. The chain joins TRBV27 to TRBJ1-2; no reliable D call. Per the germline V gene, CDR1 is MNHEY and CDR2 is SMNVEV (reference sequence). The CDR3 is 15 amino acids. V lost 5 bases and J lost 2, with 15 bases in between.

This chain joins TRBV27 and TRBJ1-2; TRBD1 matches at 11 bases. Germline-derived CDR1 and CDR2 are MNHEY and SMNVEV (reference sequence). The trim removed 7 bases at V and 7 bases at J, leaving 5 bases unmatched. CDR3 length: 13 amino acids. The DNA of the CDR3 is TGTGCCAGCACTGGACAGGGGGCTGGTGGCTACACCTTC. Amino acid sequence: CASTGQGAGGYTF.

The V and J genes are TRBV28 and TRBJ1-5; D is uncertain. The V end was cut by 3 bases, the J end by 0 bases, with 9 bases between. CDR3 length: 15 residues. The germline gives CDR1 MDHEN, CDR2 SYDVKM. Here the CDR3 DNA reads TGTGCCAGCAGTTTCGTTTACGGTAGCAATCAGCCCCAGCATTTT. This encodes CASSFVYGSNQPQHF.

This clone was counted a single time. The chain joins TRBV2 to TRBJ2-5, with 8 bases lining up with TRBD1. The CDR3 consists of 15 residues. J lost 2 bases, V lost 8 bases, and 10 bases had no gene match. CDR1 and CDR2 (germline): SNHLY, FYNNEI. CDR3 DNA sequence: TGTGCCAGCGGCAGTACAGGGGGTCCACAAGAGACCCAGTACTTC. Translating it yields CASGSTGGPQETQYF.

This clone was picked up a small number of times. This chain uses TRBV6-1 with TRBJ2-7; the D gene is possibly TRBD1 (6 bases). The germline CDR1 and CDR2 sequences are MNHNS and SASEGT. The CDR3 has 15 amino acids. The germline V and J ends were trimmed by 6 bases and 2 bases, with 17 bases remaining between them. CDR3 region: CASSGVGAGTYEQYF. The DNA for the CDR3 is TGTGCCAGCAGCGGGGTGGGGGCCGGCACCTACGAGCAGTACTTC.

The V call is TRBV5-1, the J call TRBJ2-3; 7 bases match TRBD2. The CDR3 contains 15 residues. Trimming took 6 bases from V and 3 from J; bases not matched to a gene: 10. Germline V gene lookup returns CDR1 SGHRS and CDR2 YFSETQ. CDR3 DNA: TGCGCCAGCAAGGCAGGACTAGTAGGAACAGATACGCAGTATTTT. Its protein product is CASKAGLVGTDTQYF.

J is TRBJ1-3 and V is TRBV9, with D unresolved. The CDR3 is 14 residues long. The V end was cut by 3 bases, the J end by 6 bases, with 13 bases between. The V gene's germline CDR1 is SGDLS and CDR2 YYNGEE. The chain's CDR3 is CASSAGVQENTIYF. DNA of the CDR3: TGTGCCAGCAGCGCCGGGGTTCAAGAAAACACCATATATTTT.